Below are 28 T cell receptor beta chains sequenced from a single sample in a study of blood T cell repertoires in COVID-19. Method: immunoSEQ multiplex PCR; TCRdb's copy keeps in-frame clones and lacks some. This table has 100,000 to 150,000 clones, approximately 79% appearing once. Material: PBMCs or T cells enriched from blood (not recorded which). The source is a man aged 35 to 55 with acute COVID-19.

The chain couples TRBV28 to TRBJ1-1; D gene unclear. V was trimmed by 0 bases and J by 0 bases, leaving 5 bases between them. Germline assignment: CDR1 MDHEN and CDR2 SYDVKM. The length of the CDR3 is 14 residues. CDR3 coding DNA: TGTGCCAGCAGTTTATGGGAGATGAACACTGAAGCTTTCTTT. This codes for CASSLWEMNTEAFF.

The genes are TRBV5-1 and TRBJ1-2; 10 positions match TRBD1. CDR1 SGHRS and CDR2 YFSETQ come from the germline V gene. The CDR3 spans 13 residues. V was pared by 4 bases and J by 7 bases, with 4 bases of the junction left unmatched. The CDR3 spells CASSDDRGLGYTF. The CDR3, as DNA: TGCGCCAGCAGCGATGACAGGGGGCTTGGCTACACCTTC.

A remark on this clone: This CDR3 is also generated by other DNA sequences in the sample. DNA of the CDR3: TGTGCCAGCAGGAGGGTTGGGCAGCCCCAGCATTTT. It encodes CASRRVGQPQHF. The genes are TRBV2 and TRBJ1-5; no reliable D call. CDR1 is SNHLY and CDR2 is FYNNEI in the germline V gene. V was cut by 6 bases and J by 7 bases, with 10 bases left in between. The CDR3 has 12 residues. The full variable domain, its missing parts supplied by reference TRBV2 and TRBJ1-5, is EPEVTQTPSHQVTQMGQEVILRCVPISNHLYFYWYRQILGQKVEFLVSFYNNEISEKSEIFDDQFSVERPDGSNFTLKIRSTKLEDSAMYFCASRRVGQPQHFGDGTRLSIL.

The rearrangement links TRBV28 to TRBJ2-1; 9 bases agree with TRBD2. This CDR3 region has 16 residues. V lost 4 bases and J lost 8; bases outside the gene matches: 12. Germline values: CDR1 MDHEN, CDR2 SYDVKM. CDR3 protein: CASSSPWGSGSHEQFF. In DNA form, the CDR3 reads TGTGCCAGCAGTTCCCCCTGGGGTAGCGGGAGTCATGAGCAGTTCTTC.

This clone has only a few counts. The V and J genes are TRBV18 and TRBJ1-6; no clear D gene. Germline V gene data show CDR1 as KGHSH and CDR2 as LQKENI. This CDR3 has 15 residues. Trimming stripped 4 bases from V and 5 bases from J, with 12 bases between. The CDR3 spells CASSQNPVNNSPLHF. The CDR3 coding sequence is TGTGCCAGCTCACAAAACCCGGTCAATAATTCACCCCTCCACTTT.

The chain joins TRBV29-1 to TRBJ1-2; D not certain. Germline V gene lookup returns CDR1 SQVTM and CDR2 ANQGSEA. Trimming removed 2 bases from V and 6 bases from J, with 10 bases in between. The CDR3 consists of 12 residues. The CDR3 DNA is TGCAGCGTTGAAAAGGCAGAGGATGGCTACACCTTC. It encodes CSVEKAEDGYTF.

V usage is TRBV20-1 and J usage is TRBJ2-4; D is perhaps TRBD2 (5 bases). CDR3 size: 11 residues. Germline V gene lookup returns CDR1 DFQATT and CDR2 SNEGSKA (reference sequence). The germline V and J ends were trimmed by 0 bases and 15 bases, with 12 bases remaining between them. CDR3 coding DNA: TGCAGTGCTAGAGAGAAGGAGGCGGTGTACTTC. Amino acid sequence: CSAREKEAVYF.

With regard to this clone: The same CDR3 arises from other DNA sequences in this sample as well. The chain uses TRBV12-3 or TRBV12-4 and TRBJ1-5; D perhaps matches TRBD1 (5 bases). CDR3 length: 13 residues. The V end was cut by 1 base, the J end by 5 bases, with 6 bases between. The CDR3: CASSLEGDQPQHF. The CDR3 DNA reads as TGTGCCAGCAGTTTAGAAGGGGATCAGCCCCAGCATTTT.

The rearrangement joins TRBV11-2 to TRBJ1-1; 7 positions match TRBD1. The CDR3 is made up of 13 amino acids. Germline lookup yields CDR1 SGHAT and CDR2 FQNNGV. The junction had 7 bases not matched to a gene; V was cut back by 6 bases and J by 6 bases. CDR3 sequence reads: CASSLEGASEAFF. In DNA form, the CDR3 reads TGTGCCAGCAGTTTGGAGGGGGCCTCTGAAGCTTTCTTT.

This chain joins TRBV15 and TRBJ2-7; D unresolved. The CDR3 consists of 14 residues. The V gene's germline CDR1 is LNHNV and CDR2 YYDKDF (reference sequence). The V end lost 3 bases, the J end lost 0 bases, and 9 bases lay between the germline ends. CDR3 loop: CATSRAPLSYEQYF. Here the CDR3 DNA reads TGTGCCACCAGCAGGGCCCCCCTCTCCTACGAGCAGTACTTC.

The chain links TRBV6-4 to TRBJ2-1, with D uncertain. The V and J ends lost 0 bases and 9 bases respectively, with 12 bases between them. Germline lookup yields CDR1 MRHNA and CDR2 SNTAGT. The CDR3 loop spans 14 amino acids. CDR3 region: CASSDSLDTGEQFF. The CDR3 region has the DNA TGTGCCAGCAGTGACTCCCTAGATACGGGTGAGCAGTTCTTC.

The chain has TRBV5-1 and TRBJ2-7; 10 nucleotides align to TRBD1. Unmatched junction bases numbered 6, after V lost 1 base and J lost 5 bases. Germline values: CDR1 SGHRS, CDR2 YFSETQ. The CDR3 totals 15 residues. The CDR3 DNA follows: TGCGCCAGCAGCTTGACCGGGACAGGGGTGGACGAGCAGTACTTC. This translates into CASSLTGTGVDEQYF.

The DNA for the CDR3 is TGTGCCAGCAGTTTAGGGACAGGGGGGTTCGAGCAGTACTTC. Protein product: CASSLGTGGFEQYF. The chain is built from TRBV27 and TRBJ2-7; 11 bases align to TRBD1. CDR1 is MNHEY, CDR2 SMNVEV, per germline (reference sequence). With V trimmed by 2 bases and J by 6 bases, 3 bases remained unmatched. This CDR3 comprises 14 residues.

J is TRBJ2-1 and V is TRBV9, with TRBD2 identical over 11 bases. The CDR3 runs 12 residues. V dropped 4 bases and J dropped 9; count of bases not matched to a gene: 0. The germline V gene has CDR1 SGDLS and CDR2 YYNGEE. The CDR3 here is CASSTSGSEQFF. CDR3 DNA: TGTGCCAGCAGCACTAGCGGGAGTGAGCAGTTCTTC.

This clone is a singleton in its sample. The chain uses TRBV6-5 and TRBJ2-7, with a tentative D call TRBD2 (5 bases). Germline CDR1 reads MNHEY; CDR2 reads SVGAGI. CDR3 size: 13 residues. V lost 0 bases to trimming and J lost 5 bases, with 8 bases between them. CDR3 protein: CASSYSRVHEQYF. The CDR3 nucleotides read TGTGCCAGCAGTTACTCGAGGGTCCACGAGCAGTACTTC.

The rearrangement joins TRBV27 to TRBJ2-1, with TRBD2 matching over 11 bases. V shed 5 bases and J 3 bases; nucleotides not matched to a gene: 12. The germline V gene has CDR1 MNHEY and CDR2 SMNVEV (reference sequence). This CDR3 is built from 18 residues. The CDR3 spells CASSPLGSSGGGYNEQFF. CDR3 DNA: TGTGCCAGCAGTCCCTTGGGGAGTAGCGGGGGGGGCTACAATGAGCAGTTCTTC.

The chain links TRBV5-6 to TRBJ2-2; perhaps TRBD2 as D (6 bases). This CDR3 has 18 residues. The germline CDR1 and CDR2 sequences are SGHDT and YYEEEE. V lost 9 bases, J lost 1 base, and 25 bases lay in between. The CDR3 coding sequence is TGTGCCACCATATTGACTAGAAAGGATGGGATGAACACCGGGGAGCTGTTTTTT. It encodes CATILTRKDGMNTGELFF.

CDR3 nucleotides: TGCAGCGTTGGACGGACTAGCGGGAACCTAAACACCGGGGAGCTGTTTTTT. This encodes CSVGRTSGNLNTGELFF. The chain carries TRBV29-1 and TRBJ2-2; 12 bases agree with TRBD2. Looked up from germline, CDR1 is SQVTM and CDR2 is ANQGSEA. The CDR3 contains 17 residues. The ends lost 4 bases at V and 2 bases at J; junction bases unmatched: 8.

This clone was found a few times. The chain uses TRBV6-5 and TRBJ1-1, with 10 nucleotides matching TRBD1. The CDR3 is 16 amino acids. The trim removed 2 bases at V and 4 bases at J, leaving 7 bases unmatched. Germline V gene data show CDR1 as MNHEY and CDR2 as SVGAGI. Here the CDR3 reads CASSYIRQGAPTEAFF. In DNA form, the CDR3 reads TGTGCCAGCAGTTACATAAGACAGGGGGCTCCCACTGAAGCTTTCTTT.

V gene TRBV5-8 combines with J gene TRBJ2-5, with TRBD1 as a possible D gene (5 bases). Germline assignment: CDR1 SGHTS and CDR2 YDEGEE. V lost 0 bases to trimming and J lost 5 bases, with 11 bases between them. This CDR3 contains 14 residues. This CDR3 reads CASSLAGRAETQYF. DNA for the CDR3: TGTGCCAGCAGCTTGGCCGGCAGGGCGGAGACCCAGTACTTC.

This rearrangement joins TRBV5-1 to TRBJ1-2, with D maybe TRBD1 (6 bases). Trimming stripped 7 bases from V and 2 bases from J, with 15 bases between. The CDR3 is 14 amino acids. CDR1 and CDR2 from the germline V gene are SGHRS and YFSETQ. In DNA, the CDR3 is TGCGCCAGCTCGTGGGGGGGGCGCAACTATGGCTACACCTTC. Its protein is CASSWGGRNYGYTF.

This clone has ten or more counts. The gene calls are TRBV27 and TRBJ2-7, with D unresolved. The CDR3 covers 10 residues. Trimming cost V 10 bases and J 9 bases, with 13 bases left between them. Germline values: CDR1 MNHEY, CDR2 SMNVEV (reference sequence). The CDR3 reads CAISLVWQYF. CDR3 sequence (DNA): TGTGCCATTTCCCTCGTATGGCAGTACTTC.

CDR3 in DNA: TGTGCCAGCACCCCATGGACAGGGAGCCGCGGCAATCAGCCCCAGCATTTT. This gives the protein CASTPWTGSRGNQPQHF. This chain joins TRBV6-4 and TRBJ1-5; 8 bases are shared with TRBD1. This CDR3 is built from 17 residues. Germline CDR1 is MRHNA and CDR2 is SNTAGT. V lost 7 bases and J lost 2; bases outside the gene matches: 13.

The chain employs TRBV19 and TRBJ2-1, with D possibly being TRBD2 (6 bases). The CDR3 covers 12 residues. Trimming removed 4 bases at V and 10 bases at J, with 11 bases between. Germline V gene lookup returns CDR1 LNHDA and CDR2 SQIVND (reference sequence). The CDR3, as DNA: TGTGCCAGTAGTAGCGGGGTCTGGGAGCAGTTCTTC. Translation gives CASSSGVWEQFF.

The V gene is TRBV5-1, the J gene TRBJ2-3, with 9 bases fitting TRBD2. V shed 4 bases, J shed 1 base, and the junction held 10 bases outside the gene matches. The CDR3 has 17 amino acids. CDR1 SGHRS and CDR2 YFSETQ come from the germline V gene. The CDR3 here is CASSPGSSGSGTDTQYF. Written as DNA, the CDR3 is TGCGCCAGCAGCCCGGGGAGTAGCGGGAGTGGCACAGATACGCAGTATTTT.

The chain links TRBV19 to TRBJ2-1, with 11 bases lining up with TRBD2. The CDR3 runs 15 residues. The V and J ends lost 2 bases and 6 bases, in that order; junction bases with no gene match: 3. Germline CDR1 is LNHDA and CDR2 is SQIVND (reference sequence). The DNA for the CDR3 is TGTGCCAGTAGTATACTAGCGGGAGGTTCCAATGAGCAGTTCTTC. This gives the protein CASSILAGGSNEQFF.

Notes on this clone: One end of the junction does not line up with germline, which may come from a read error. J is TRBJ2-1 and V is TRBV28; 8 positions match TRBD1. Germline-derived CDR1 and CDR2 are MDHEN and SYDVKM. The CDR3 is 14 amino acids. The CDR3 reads CASSSPGTGFGGIF. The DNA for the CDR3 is TGTGCCAGCAGTTCCCCCGGGACAGGCTTCGGCGGGATCTTC.

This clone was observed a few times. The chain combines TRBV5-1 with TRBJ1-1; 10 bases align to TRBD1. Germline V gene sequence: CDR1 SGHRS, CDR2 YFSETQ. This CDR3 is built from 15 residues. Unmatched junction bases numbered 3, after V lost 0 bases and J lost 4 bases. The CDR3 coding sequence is TGCGCCAGCAGCTTGGGGACAGGGGGATTCACTGAAGCTTTCTTT. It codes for CASSLGTGGFTEAFF.